The 32 T cell receptor beta chains given below trace back to one sample, sequenced in a study of PD-1 blockade in mismatch repair-deficient tumors. Sequencing was performed with immunoSEQ multiplex PCR; in TCRdb, only in-frame clones are kept and a portion is missing. The sample has 60,000 to 65,000 clones; approximately 88% are singletons. This specimen consisted of peripheral blood, obtained 52 weeks after starting pembrolizumab. The receptor set was obtained from an adult with mismatch repair-deficient cancer.

This chain joins TRBV9 and TRBJ2-1, with 7 bases aligning to TRBD2. CDR1 SGDLS and CDR2 YYNGEE come from the germline V gene. The V gene end was trimmed by 0 bases and the J gene end by 4 bases; junction bases not matched to a gene: 13. The CDR3 consists of 18 residues. This CDR3 reads CASSVEKWGTSAYNEQFF. The CDR3 nucleotides are TGTGCCAGCAGCGTAGAGAAATGGGGAACTAGCGCATACAATGAGCAGTTCTTC.

The V and J genes are TRBV5-4 and TRBJ1-4, with D unclear. Deletions cut 4 bases from V and 8 bases from J, with 9 bases between. This CDR3 spans 12 amino acids. Germline CDR1 reads SGHNT; CDR2 reads YYREEE (reference sequence). CDR3 amino acids: CASSPGGEKLFF. Here the CDR3 DNA reads TGTGCCAGCAGCCCCGGTGGAGAAAAACTGTTTTTT.

The genes are TRBV6-5 and TRBJ2-7; 11 bases fit TRBD1. The CDR3 has 16 amino acids. Unmatched junction bases numbered 5, after V lost 0 bases and J lost 4 bases. Germline CDR1 is MNHEY and CDR2 is SVGAGI. The CDR3 nucleotides read TGTGCCAGCAGTTACTCGAGGACAGGGGGCAGGTACGAGCAGTACTTC. Translating it yields CASSYSRTGGRYEQYF.

V gene TRBV7-9 combines with J gene TRBJ1-1; D is unresolved. The CDR3 is 15 amino acids. The V gene's germline CDR1 is SEHNR and CDR2 FQNEAQ (reference sequence). V lost 11 bases, J lost 0 bases, and 19 bases lay in between. The CDR3 DNA reads as TGTGCCTGCCAACCCAACAGCTTAATGAACACTGAAGCTTTCTTT. This codes for CACQPNSLMNTEAFF.

This rearrangement joins TRBV7-9 to TRBJ1-2, with 7 positions matching TRBD1. Germline V CDR1 and CDR2: SEHNR, FQNEAQ (reference sequence). The length of the CDR3 is 18 residues. With V trimmed by 5 bases and J by 1 base, 16 bases remained unmatched. CDR3 sequence (DNA): TGTGCCAGCAGCACGAGAGACAGGGAGGTGGGGATTAACTATGGCTACACCTTC. Residues: CASSTRDREVGINYGYTF.

This sequence joins TRBV28 and TRBJ1-1, with a possible D match to TRBD1 (5 bases). V was trimmed by 4 bases and J by 5 bases, leaving 5 bases between them. The germline V gene encodes CDR1 MDHEN and CDR2 SYDVKM. The CDR3 runs to 11 residues. As DNA, the CDR3 is TGTGCCAGCAGTTGGGGGACTGAAGCTTTCTTT. This sequence encodes CASSWGTEAFF.

The V call is TRBV14, the J call TRBJ2-3; tentatively, D is TRBD1 or TRBD2 (5 bases each). Germline assignment: CDR1 SGHDN and CDR2 FVKESK. V gave up 5 bases and J gave up 5 bases, with 11 bases separating them. This CDR3 has 13 residues. CDR3 bases: TGTGCCAGCAGCAAAACTAGGGGAGATACGCAGTATTTT. Encoded protein: CASSKTRGDTQYF.

The rearrangement joins TRBV6-5 to TRBJ2-2; D not resolved. Trimming took off 5 bases at V and 6 bases at J, with 10 bases between the two ends. CDR1 is MNHEY and CDR2 is SVGAGI in the germline V gene. CDR3 length: 13 residues. Here the CDR3 reads CASSPSLAGELFF. The CDR3 DNA is TGTGCCAGCAGTCCCTCCCTGGCCGGGGAGCTGTTTTTT.

V is TRBV7-6 and J is TRBJ2-1; D may be TRBD1 (6 bases). Between the trimmed V and J ends, which lost 2 bases and 8 bases, there was a span of 25 bases. The CDR3 sequence is 18 residues long. Per germline, CDR1 SGHVS and CDR2 FNYEAQ. This CDR3 reads CASSLPTGSPSTRDEQFF. The CDR3 coding sequence is TGTGCCAGCAGCTTACCTACAGGGAGCCCCTCTACTAGGGATGAGCAGTTCTTC.

This clone was observed a single time. The rearrangement joins TRBV4-3 to TRBJ2-7, with TRBD1 matching over 9 bases. There are 17 residues in the CDR3. The trim removed 0 bases at V and 6 bases at J, leaving 12 bases unmatched. The germline V gene encodes CDR1 LGHNA and CDR2 YSLEER. In DNA, the CDR3 is TGCGCCAGCAGCCAAGATTTAGGACAGGGGCGATTGCCCGAGCAGTACTTC. As protein: CASSQDLGQGRLPEQYF.

The chain couples TRBV6-5 to TRBJ2-3; 7 bases agree with TRBD2. V shed 2 bases, J shed 1 base, and the junction held 6 bases outside the gene matches. Looked up from germline, CDR1 is MNHEY and CDR2 is SVGAGI. The CDR3 spans 16 residues. The CDR3: CASSYKAGEGTDTQYF. The CDR3 DNA reads TGTGCCAGCAGTTACAAGGCGGGAGAGGGCACAGATACGCAGTATTTT.

This chain joins TRBV5-1 and TRBJ2-7; no definite D call. CDR1 is SGHRS and CDR2 is YFSETQ in the germline V gene. The CDR3 contains 12 residues. The V gene lost 4 bases and the J gene lost 3 bases, with 8 bases spanning the gap. DNA for the CDR3: TGCGCCAGCAGCGGATCAATCTACGAGCAGTACTTC. As protein: CASSGSIYEQYF.

The gene calls are TRBV7-9 and TRBJ1-4; no firm D call. Trimming left V 1 base short and J 8 bases short, with 14 bases between. This CDR3 has 15 residues. CDR1 and CDR2 from the germline V gene are SEHNR and FQNEAQ (reference sequence). The CDR3 sequence is CASSLGRLIGEKLFF. In nucleotides, the CDR3 is TGTGCCAGCAGCTTAGGACGGCTTATTGGGGAAAAACTGTTTTTT.

The gene calls are TRBV5-4 and TRBJ2-1, with no clear D. V lost 4 bases, J lost 3 bases, and 14 bases lay in between. The length of the CDR3 is 15 residues. Germline assignment: CDR1 SGHNT and CDR2 YYREEE (reference sequence). DNA for the CDR3: TGTGCCAGCAGCCCTAGGGTGGGTAGCTACAATGAGCAGTTCTTC. This sequence encodes CASSPRVGSYNEQFF.

The chain employs TRBV9 and TRBJ2-3; 14 nucleotides match TRBD2. Germline V lookup: CDR1 SGDLS, CDR2 YYNGEE. The V gene end was trimmed by 3 bases and the J gene end by 3 bases; junction bases not matched to a gene: 9. The CDR3 sequence is 18 residues long. The CDR3 reads CASSGTGTSGRPTDTQYF. The CDR3 DNA sequence: TGTGCCAGCAGCGGAACCGGGACTAGCGGGAGACCAACAGATACGCAGTATTTT. The full variable domain, completed using reference TRBV9 and TRBJ2-3, is DSGVTQTPKHLITATGQRVTLRCSPRSGDLSVYWYQQSLDQGLQFLIQYYNGEERAKGNILERFSAQQFPDLHSELNLSSLELGDSALYFCASSGTGTSGRPTDTQYFGPGTRLTVL.

The genes are TRBV11-3 and TRBJ2-2; 11 nucleotides match TRBD2. The CDR3 contains 16 residues. Per the germline V gene, CDR1 is SGHNT and CDR2 is YENEEA. V was pared by 5 bases and J by 1 base, with 3 bases of the junction left unmatched. CDR3 coding DNA: TGTGCCAGCAGCCCAGGGACTAGCGGGAACACCGGGGAGCTGTTTTTT. This encodes CASSPGTSGNTGELFF.

The chain links TRBV27 to TRBJ2-7; D possibly uses TRBD1 or TRBD2 (5 bases each). The CDR3 is made up of 13 amino acids. V gave up 6 bases and J gave up 6 bases, with 15 bases separating them. Germline lookup yields CDR1 MNHEY and CDR2 SMNVEV (reference sequence). The DNA of the CDR3 is TGTGCCAGCAGCCTCCTCACCGGGGCCGAGCAGTACTTC. As protein: CASSLLTGAEQYF.

This sequence joins TRBV5-6 and TRBJ2-7; D unresolved. From germline, CDR1 is SGHDT and CDR2 YYEEEE. The CDR3 totals 12 residues. V was shortened by 3 bases and J by 4 bases, with 8 bases between the two germline ends. CDR3 DNA: TGTGCCAGCAGCTCGACACGATACGAGCAGTACTTC. This translates into CASSSTRYEQYF.

V gene TRBV27 combines with J gene TRBJ1-1; 11 nucleotides match TRBD1. Germline V lookup: CDR1 MNHEY, CDR2 SMNVEV (reference sequence). Unmatched junction bases numbered 2, after V lost 1 base and J lost 1 base. The CDR3 is made up of 16 amino acids. Written as DNA, the CDR3 is TGTGCCAGCAGTTTATGGACAGGGGGCCAGAACACTGAAGCTTTCTTT. Its translation is CASSLWTGGQNTEAFF.

The rearrangement links TRBV7-9 to TRBJ1-1; D possibly corresponds to TRBD1 (6 bases). CDR1 and CDR2 (germline): SEHNR, FQNEAQ (reference sequence). This CDR3 contains 13 residues. The ends were cut back, 5 bases at V and 6 bases at J, with 13 bases in the middle. DNA of the CDR3: TGTGCCAGCAGCCTATCCGGGACACCTGAAGCTTTCTTT. Its translation: CASSLSGTPEAFF.

This clone was recorded only once. V usage is TRBV19 and J usage is TRBJ2-7; 8 positions agree with TRBD1. This CDR3 is built from 15 residues. V gave up 5 bases and J gave up 6 bases; unmatched junction bases: 12. Looked up from germline, CDR1 is LNHDA and CDR2 is SQIVND (reference sequence). This chain's CDR3 is CASSLGRDGTGEQYF. In DNA form, the CDR3 reads TGTGCCAGTAGTCTAGGTCGGGACGGGACAGGCGAGCAGTACTTC. Full variable domain (remainder filled in from reference TRBV19 and TRBJ2-7): DGGITQSPKYLFRKEGQNVTLSCEQNLNHDAMYWYRQDPGQGLRLIYYSQIVNDFQKGDIAEGYSVSREKKESFPLTVTSAQKNPTAFYLCASSLGRDGTGEQYFGPGTRLTVT.

Note on this clone: The junction shows a germline mismatch at one end, possibly a read error. The chain recombines TRBV25-1 with TRBJ2-7; D perhaps matches TRBD2 (5 bases). The CDR3 extends over 14 amino acids. Looked up from germline, CDR1 is MGHDK and CDR2 is SYGVNS. CDR3 amino acids: CANSESSSSYEQYF. The CDR3 nucleotides read TGTGCCAACAGTGAATCTAGCAGTTCCTACGAGCAGTACTTC.

The chain has TRBV28 and TRBJ2-7, with TRBD2 identical over 9 bases. Trimming at V came to 10 bases and at J to 4 bases, leaving 5 bases not matched to a gene. The CDR3 totals 12 residues. Germline loops: CDR1 MDHEN, CDR2 SYDVKM. CDR3 sequence (DNA): TGTGCCACGGTAGCGGGAGCTTACGAGCAGTACTTC. Its protein product is CATVAGAYEQYF. Complete variable domain (other parts from reference TRBV28 and TRBJ2-7): DVKVTQSSRYLVKRTGEKVFLECVQDMDHENMFWYRQDPGLGLRLIYFSYDVKMKEKGDIPEGYSVSREKKERFSLILESASTNQTSMYLCATVAGAYEQYFGPGTRLTVT.

This clone was observed a handful of times. The chain has TRBV29-1 and TRBJ1-4; weak D call: TRBD1 (5 bases). Trimming cost V 4 bases and J 5 bases, with 11 bases left between them. Looked up from germline, CDR1 is SQVTM and CDR2 is ANQGSEA. This CDR3 has 13 amino acids. Here the CDR3 DNA reads TGCAGCGTTGGGACACCTCCGAATGAAAAACTGTTTTTT. As protein: CSVGTPPNEKLFF. The variable domain in full, completed from reference TRBV29-1 and TRBJ1-4, reads SAVISQKPSRDICQRGTSLTIQCQVDSQVTMMFWYRQQPGQSLTLIATANQGSEATYESGFVIDKFPISRPNLTFSTLTVSNMSPEDSSIYLCSVGTPPNEKLFFGSGTQLSVL.

The chain couples TRBV27 to TRBJ2-1; D may be TRBD1 or TRBD2 (5 bases each). This CDR3 contains 14 residues. The V end lost 5 bases, the J end lost 4 bases, and 12 bases lay between the germline ends. Germline lookup yields CDR1 MNHEY and CDR2 SMNVEV (reference sequence). CDR3 region: CASSLRDGYNEQFF. The CDR3 DNA follows: TGTGCCAGCAGTCTCCGGGACGGATACAATGAGCAGTTCTTC.

The chain couples TRBV2 to TRBJ1-2; 10 bases align to TRBD1. Germline CDR1 SNHLY, CDR2 FYNNEI. V shed 4 bases and J 8 bases; nucleotides not matched to a gene: 7. CDR3 length equals 14 residues. The CDR3 spells CASSVLDRGHGYTF. DNA for the CDR3: TGTGCCAGCAGTGTCCTAGACAGGGGGCACGGCTACACCTTC.

The rearrangement uses TRBV4-3 and TRBJ2-1; D uncertain. CDR1 is LGHNA and CDR2 is YSLEER in the germline V gene. The CDR3 sequence is 15 residues long. Deletions cut 0 bases from V and 4 bases from J, with 10 bases between. The DNA of the CDR3 is TGCGCCAGCAGCCAAGATCCGGCGGAGTACAATGAGCAGTTCTTC. Residues: CASSQDPAEYNEQFF.

The chain employs TRBV5-6 and TRBJ2-1; D is unresolved. V was pared by 0 bases and J by 10 bases, with 5 bases between. Germline V gene lookup returns CDR1 SGHDT and CDR2 YYEEEE. This CDR3 has 11 residues. In DNA, the CDR3 is TGTGCCAGCAGCTTGGGATGGGAGCAGTTCTTC. The encoded protein is CASSLGWEQFF. Filled out from reference TRBV5-6 and TRBJ2-1, the complete variable domain reads DAGVTQSPTHLIKTRGQQVTLRCSPKSGHDTVSWYQQALGQGPQFIFQYYEEEERQRGNFPDRFSGHQFPNYSSELNVNALLLGDSALYLCASSLGWEQFFGPGTRLTVL.

The chain has TRBV27 and TRBJ1-2; 7 nucleotides align to TRBD1. There are 14 residues in the CDR3. Germline lookup yields CDR1 MNHEY and CDR2 SMNVEV (reference sequence). Trimming removed 6 bases from V and 4 bases from J; junction bases left unmatched: 8. The CDR3 nucleotides read TGTGCCAGCAGCCGATCCGGGACAGCCTATGGCTACACCTTC. This gives the protein CASSRSGTAYGYTF.

This clone was seen a single time. CDR3 sequence: CASRNGRGSTEAFF. DNA for the CDR3: TGTGCCAGTAGAAATGGCAGGGGGAGCACTGAAGCTTTCTTT. The rearrangement joins TRBV2 to TRBJ1-1; TRBD1 matches at 7 bases. Germline V CDR1 and CDR2: SNHLY, FYNNEI. V shed 9 bases, J shed 4 bases, and the junction held 11 bases outside the gene matches. There are 14 residues in the CDR3. The whole variable domain, filled in from reference TRBV2 and TRBJ1-1, reads EPEVTQTPSHQVTQMGQEVILRCVPISNHLYFYWYRQILGQKVEFLVSFYNNEISEKSEIFDDQFSVERPDGSNFTLKIRSTKLEDSAMYFCASRNGRGSTEAFFGQGTRLTVV.

This clone is a singleton in its sample. The chain employs TRBV4-1 and TRBJ2-5, with D perhaps matching TRBD1 or TRBD2 (6 bases each). The CDR3 totals 13 residues. Germline V lookup: CDR1 MGHRA, CDR2 YSYEKL. V lost 1 base to trimming and J lost 4 bases, with 7 bases between them. CDR3 coding DNA: TGCGCCAGCAGCCAAGGGGGGGCAGAGACCCAGTACTTC. Its translation: CASSQGGAETQYF.

The rearrangement joins TRBV4-1 to TRBJ2-2, with 7 bases fitting TRBD2. Germline V gives CDR1 MGHRA, CDR2 YSYEKL. There are 16 residues in the CDR3. J lost 5 bases, V lost 4 bases, and 10 bases had no gene match. Here the CDR3 DNA reads TGCGCCAGCAGCCTCGGGTGGGGAGGGACGACCGGGGAGCTGTTTTTT. It is translated as CASSLGWGGTTGELFF.